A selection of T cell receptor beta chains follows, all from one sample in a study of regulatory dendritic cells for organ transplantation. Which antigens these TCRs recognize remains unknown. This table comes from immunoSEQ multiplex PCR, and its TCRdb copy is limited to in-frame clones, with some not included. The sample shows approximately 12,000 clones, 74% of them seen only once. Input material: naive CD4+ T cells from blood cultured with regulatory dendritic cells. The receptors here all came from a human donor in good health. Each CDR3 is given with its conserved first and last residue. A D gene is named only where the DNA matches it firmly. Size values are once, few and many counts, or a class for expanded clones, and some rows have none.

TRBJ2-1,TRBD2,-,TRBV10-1,CASSDYSGGPAYNEQFF,TGCGCCAGCAGTGACTATAGCGGGGGGCCTGCCTACAATGAGCAGTTCTTC
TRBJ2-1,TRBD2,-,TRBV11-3,CASSLASGGAYEQFF,TGTGCCAGCAGCTTAGCTAGCGGGGGGGCCTATGAGCAGTTCTTC
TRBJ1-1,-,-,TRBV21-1,CASTLRLGGLNTEAFF,TGTGCCAGCACCCTTAGGTTAGGGGGTCTAAACACTGAAGCTTTCTTT
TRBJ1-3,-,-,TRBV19,CASSPAGFGSGNTIYF,TGTGCCAGTAGCCCAGCGGGTTTCGGGTCTGGAAACACCATATATTTT
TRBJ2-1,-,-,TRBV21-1,CASSKVGQITYNIGEQFF,TGTGCCAGCAGCAAAGTGGGACAGATCACCTATAATATTGGCGAGCAGTTCTTC
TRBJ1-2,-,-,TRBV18,CASSPARGNYGYTF,TGTGCCAGCTCACCAGCGCGGGGCAACTATGGCTACACCTTC
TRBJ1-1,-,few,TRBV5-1,CASSDGQPNTEAFF,TGCGCCAGCAGCGACGGACAACCGAACACTGAAGCTTTCTTT
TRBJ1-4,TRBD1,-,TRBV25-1,CASSEYAGGGEKLFF,TGTGCCAGCAGTGAATATGCAGGGGGCGGTGAAAAACTGTTTTTT
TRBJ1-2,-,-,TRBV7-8,CASSLAPRGNYGYTF,TGTGCCAGCAGCTTAGCCCCCAGAGGGAACTATGGCTACACCTTC
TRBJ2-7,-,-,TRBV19,CASSTPGSLVGEQYF,TGTGCCAGTAGTACCCCGGGGAGCCTCGTAGGCGAGCAGTACTTC